The 10 T cell receptor beta chains reported below all come from one sample, sequenced in a study of shared T cell receptors in the human thymus. Method: immunoSEQ multiplex PCR; TCRdb's copy keeps in-frame clones and lacks some. Altogether about 660,000 clones are present, more than 70% being singletons, with the ten largest covering 0.009% to 0.0095%. This same sample was also part of a study on human thymus T cells.

Sequenced material: thymocytes. These receptor sequences come from a boy less than two years old with a congenital heart defect.

This clone was seen more than once but under ten times. The rearrangement joins TRBV7-5 to TRBJ2-5; no DNA check was done on the table's D call, TRBD1. TRBV7-5 is a pseudogene segment. The CDR3 is 15 residues long. The CDR3 nucleotides read TGTGCCAGAAGCGACCGGGACACAGGTCAAGAGACCCAGTACTTC. Amino acids: CARSDRDTGQETQYF.

A word on this clone: This CDR3 is also generated by other DNA sequences in the sample. The chain combines TRBV4-2 with TRBJ1-6; D not certain. Per the germline V gene, CDR1 is LGHNA and CDR2 is YNFKEQ. V gave up 1 base and J gave up 0 bases, with 13 bases separating them. CDR3 length: 18 amino acids. The CDR3: CASSQAAVGSSYNSPLHF. CDR3 sequence (DNA): TGTGCCAGCAGCCAAGCAGCGGTCGGGAGCTCCTATAATTCACCCCTCCACTTT.

The chain combines TRBV7-9 with TRBJ1-5; D is possibly TRBD1 (5 bases). Trimming cost V 4 bases and J 0 bases, with 19 bases left between them. The CDR3 length is 18 residues. The germline V gene encodes CDR1 SEHNR and CDR2 FQNEAQ (reference sequence). CDR3 residues: CASSSREGIHNSNQPQHF. The CDR3 DNA follows: TGTGCCAGCAGCTCTAGGGAGGGGATCCATAATAGCAATCAGCCCCAGCATTTT.

The chain has TRBV7-9 and TRBJ1-2; TRBD1 is a possible D gene (6 bases). Germline V gives CDR1 SEHNR, CDR2 FQNEAQ (reference sequence). The CDR3 extends over 12 amino acids. Trimming pared 6 bases from V and 7 bases from J, leaving 12 bases between. CDR3 region: CASSRGTRGYTF. The CDR3 DNA sequence: TGTGCCAGCAGTAGGGGGACCCGTGGCTACACCTTC.

This rearrangement joins TRBV28 to TRBJ1-3, with D possibly being TRBD1 (6 bases). The germline V gene encodes CDR1 MDHEN and CDR2 SYDVKM. Trimming took off 4 bases at V and 4 bases at J, with 23 bases between the two ends. The CDR3 runs 18 residues. The CDR3 coding sequence is TGTGCCAGCAGTTCTCAAACACGGGAGGGGGTTAACGGAAACACCATATATTTT. Amino acid sequence: CASSSQTREGVNGNTIYF.

The rearrangement joins TRBV5-1 to TRBJ2-7; D may be TRBD2 (5 bases). The CDR3 runs 16 residues. Trimming left V 4 bases short and J 6 bases short, with 23 bases between. Germline CDR1 SGHRS, CDR2 YFSETQ. CDR3 DNA: TGCGCCAGCAGCCCGAGGGATGGACGTTCTTGGCCCGAGCAGTACTTC. Its protein product is CASSPRDGRSWPEQYF.

This sequence joins TRBV10-3 and TRBJ2-3; possible D gene TRBD2, 6 bases. Trimming stripped 5 bases from V and 1 base from J, with 13 bases between. CDR3 length: 15 amino acids. Germline loops: CDR1 ENHRY, CDR2 SYGVKD. Here the CDR3 DNA reads TGTGCCATCAGTCTCATAAAGCGGGGCACAGATACGCAGTATTTT. It is translated as CAISLIKRGTDTQYF.

The chain has TRBV28 and TRBJ1-4; D is perhaps TRBD1 (6 bases). CDR1 is MDHEN and CDR2 is SYDVKM in the germline V gene. The CDR3 contains 14 residues. The V and J ends lost 2 bases and 5 bases respectively, with 9 bases between them. CDR3 in amino acids: CASSLGQGNEKLFF. The CDR3 bases are TGTGCCAGCAGTTTAGGTCAGGGGAATGAAAAACTGTTTTTT.

Here the CDR3 DNA reads TGTGCCAGCAGCTCGGGACTCAAAGGCTCCCTAAATGAAAAACTGTTTTTT. This codes for CASSSGLKGSLNEKLFF. The chain combines TRBV14 with TRBJ1-4; D is perhaps TRBD1 (5 bases). This CDR3 contains 17 residues. Germline CDR1 is SGHDN and CDR2 is FVKESK. Trimming cost V 5 bases and J 5 bases, with 21 bases left between them.

The chain combines TRBV15 with TRBJ2-2; 10 bases line up with TRBD2. J was trimmed by 1 base and V by 6 bases; bases with no gene match: 14. Germline lookup yields CDR1 LNHNV and CDR2 YYDKDF (reference sequence). The length of the CDR3 is 19 residues. The CDR3 sequence is CATRSPGGASGRNTGELFF. The CDR3 DNA is TGTGCCACCAGGAGCCCAGGGGGGGCTAGCGGGAGGAACACCGGGGAGCTGTTTTTT.